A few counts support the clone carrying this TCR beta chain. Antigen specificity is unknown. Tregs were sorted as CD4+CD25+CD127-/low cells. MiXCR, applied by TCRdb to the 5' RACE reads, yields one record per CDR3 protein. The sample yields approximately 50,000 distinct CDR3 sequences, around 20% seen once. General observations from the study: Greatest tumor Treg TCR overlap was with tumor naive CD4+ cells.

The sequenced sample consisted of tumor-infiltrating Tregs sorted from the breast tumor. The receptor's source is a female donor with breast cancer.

The CDR3 sequence is CSAREGGPEAFF. CDR3 nucleotide sequence: TGCAGTGCTAGAGAGGGAGGACCTGAAGCTTTCTTT. This chain links TRBV20-1 with TRBJ1-1, with D unclear. The ends were cut back, 0 bases at V and 6 bases at J, with 8 bases in the middle. The germline V gene encodes CDR1 DFQATT and CDR2 SNEGSKA (reference sequence). The CDR3 length is 12 residues.